The entry that follows covers one T cell receptor beta chain sequence. It has no known antigen specificity. No base-level quality is on record; no much larger clone is a single base apart. Libraries came from the immunoSEQ multiplex PCR assay. The multiplex PCR relied on a mix of 60 forward primers for TCR Vbeta segments and 13 reverse primers for TCR Jbeta segments. A multiplex PCR assay on genomic DNA amplified the CDR3 region of rearranged TCR beta genes. The amplified TCR beta libraries were sequenced on the Illumina HiSeq System as 87-base-pair reads. The authors processed their data as follows. A later analysis tallied some 79 million unique TCR beta chains across the 660 or so repertoires, and approximately 12 million of those chains were shared by two or more donors. To remove PCR and sequencing errors, raw reads were error-corrected and collapsed into unique sequences using a nearest-neighbor algorithm that merged closely related sequences. Alignment of CDR3 sequences to IMGT reference sequences was used to assign V, D and J gene segments. For a sequence to be retained, a match of at least six nucleotides to both a V gene segment and a J gene segment was required. A rearrangement was called productive if the CDR3 had no stop codons and remained in frame with V and J, and every other rearrangement was called non-productive. CDR3 was defined according to IMGT convention as the region running from the second conserved V-encoded cysteine to the conserved J-encoded phenylalanine. Sequences without an unambiguous match to a single V gene segment were excluded from the earlier analysis of approximately 600 of the donors. An earlier analysis of approximately 590 of the donors called V segments functional above 56.7% productive rearrangements and segregating when the between-donor standard deviation exceeded 5%. A statistical classification framework was built to diagnose cytomegalovirus status from the catalog of TCR beta chain sequences. In a later analysis, TCR nucleotide sequences were compared against IMGT/GENE-DB human TR gene sequences so that V and J genes could be assigned. Using the TCRdist pipeline, a later analysis assigned CDR3 sequences along with most-parsimonious VDJ recombination scenarios. In a later analysis, each TCR beta chain was defined by its CDR3 amino acid sequence together with its V-gene family, and reads without a unique V-gene family were excluded. To address suspected cross-contamination and a sequencing artifact, a later analysis removed roughly 580 highly shared, low-generation-probability nucleotide sequences. A later analysis calculated a clonal expansion index for each public chain from normalized within-repertoire ranks of inferred template counts. In a later analysis, generation probabilities were computed with a VDJ recombination model fitted to out-of-frame rearrangements, and the resulting probabilities were checked against IGoR. In a later analysis, TCR-TCR, TCR-HLA and TCR-CMV co-occurrence was scored with hypergeometric tests, and a repertoire-size bias correction was applied to TCR pairs. False discovery rates were estimated in a later analysis by permuting HLA or CMV assignments 20 times. In a later analysis, co-occurring TCRs were grouped using DBSCAN, with TCRdist sequence similarity added in when clustering inside HLA-allele-positive subsets. For co-occurrence clustering, repertoires with fewer than 30,000 or more than 120,000 public chains were excluded, along with five or six repertoires with anomalous nucleotide sharing. What TCRdb holds here is the immuneACCESS table cut down to in-frame rearrangements. Part of the clones is not present; checked against another copy, under half of the missing clones reflect an unresolved V gene, and the others are unexplained. That table furnishes V, J and clone size, whereas the DNA furnished D and trimming. The sample data list 250,000 or so clones, and about nine tenths of these were observed just once. The leading ten clones occupy about 1.7% of the sample.

CDR1 and CDR2 (LNHDA, SQIVND) derive from the germline V gene (reference sequence). Its CDR3 holds 18 amino acids, cysteine through phenylalanine. Only CDR3 DNA is held: 54 bases, read in frame from base 1. The junction carries 18 bases between V and J, which are trimmed by 0 bases and 4 bases respectively. The cohort consisted of some 730 healthy bone marrow donors. At the time of sampling, all cohort members were nominally healthy, though unrecorded immune exposures were likely present. The donor was CMV seronegative and belonged to the group of 350 to 400 seronegative cohort members. Every donor gave a peripheral blood sample, and the peripheral blood mononuclear cells from that sample were used for TCR beta sequencing. Genomic DNA was extracted from the blood cell samples with the Qiagen DNeasy Blood Extraction Kit. The data derive from a study of cytomegalovirus exposure and HLA in healthy donors (dated by TCRdb to about 2017). Context from the whole study: According to an earlier analysis of several hundred of the donors, 150 million to 200 million T cells yielded 90 million to 130 million unique TCR beta sequences and 276 Gb of sequence data. Roughly five DR-DQ haplotypes were handled as single units for association and clustering, since linkage in the cohort was strong. In addition to the first cohort of 666 subjects, a separate validation cohort of approximately 120 different subjects was used. A later genetic analysis took genome-wide SNP genotypes for about three fifths of the 666 donors and used that subset as a discovery cohort. Across around 400 genotyped donors of the cohort, an average of about 250,000 unique TCR beta nucleotide sequences per donor were sequenced, and about a sixth of those sequences were non-productive. The later analysis used no new phenotypic data to find candidate immune exposures, relying instead on TCR beta sequences and their occurrence across donors. Donor age, sex, ethnicity and CMV serostatus were compiled alongside the repertoire data. An earlier analysis of about 620 of the donors applied high-throughput TCR beta sequencing to assess whether each TCR beta V gene segment acted as functional or pseudogenic. All discovery cohort repertoires had been generated on a single sequencing platform. Of the 398 genotyped donors, about 80% fell in the genetic ancestry cluster associated with self-reported Caucasian donors. The number of donors typed differed by locus, with about 629-640 for A, B, C, DRB1 and DQB1, around 500 for DQA1, about 610 for DPA1, and some 470 for DPB1. Using immunosequencing, the study profiled T cell repertoires from around 680 subjects and related those repertoires to cytomegalovirus serostatus. To predict cytomegalovirus infection status, the study brought together high-throughput TCR immunosequencing, statistical association of individual TCRs with disease status, and machine learning. Both class I and class II loci were covered by HLA typing, at four-digit resolution. The aim of the study was to test whether cataloging public T cell receptors could identify signatures of past pathogen exposure. Roughly 300 gigabases of sequencing data and around 80 million unique TCR sequences made up an early release that covered 500 to 700 HLA-typed donors. A later analysis re-examined previously published TCR beta repertoires from 500 to 700 donors and added high-resolution HLA genotyping to investigate patterns of TCR occurrence. What the authors observed across the whole study: The sequencing pipeline was judged likely to have produced a cluster of highly shared sequence variants as a technical artifact. The study listed 164 TCR beta chains as associated with cytomegalovirus. A later analysis found that HLA-associated TCR beta chains were more clonally expanded and had lower generation probabilities than equally common non-associated chains. Correlated functional status among segregating V segments might reflect linkage disequilibrium, but an unknown experimental factor could not be ruled out. In a later genetic analysis, fewer N-insertions in productive TCRs were reported among donors in an Asian-associated ancestry cluster than the roughly 710-donor mean. Over 15 rarely observed V segments, including chromosome 9 orphons, were excluded from the earlier analysis of approximately 500 of the donors because counts were too low. The classifier was reported to diagnose cytomegalovirus status with high specificity and sensitivity in both the original and validation cohorts. When HLA alleles, especially DR and DQ, strongly co-occurred, attributing TCR associations to individual alleles was difficult. V-gene and J-gene trimming of TCR beta chains was associated with a missense DCLRE1C variant in a later genetic analysis, and the association was replicated in an independent cohort. In vitro tests confirmed that three of the cytomegalovirus-associated TCR beta chains recognize cytomegalovirus antigens. A later analysis found that most CMV-associated TCR beta chains appeared HLA-restricted, with HLA associations seemingly driven largely by CMV exposure. The authors suggested that the approach could potentially be extended to other disease states and immunological phenotypes. Because HLA typing was missing for some donors at each locus, association tests included only the typed subset. In this cohort, only TCR beta chains were sequenced, and detectable features were limited by the absence of alpha or paired-chain data. The 87-base-pair reads could not distinguish some IMGT-functional V segments, including TRBV6-2 and TRBV6-3, so those segments were excluded. In a later analysis, several top co-occurrence clusters were reported to appear linked to parvovirus B19, influenza, CMV and Epstein-Barr virus. A later analysis found that TCR association rates varied across HLA loci, with DRB1 alleles showing the most associated TCRs and HLA-C alleles the fewest. The only immune exposure information available for the cohort was CMV serostatus. Specific HLA alleles were associated with 15,000 to 20,000 TCR beta sequences at a false discovery rate of 0.05 in a later analysis. Roughly uniform sequencing depth across donors was assumed in presence/absence analyses, although this assumption may not hold. A further reported finding was that TCR beta sequences accurately predicted the HLA-A and HLA-B alleles for most subjects in the first cohort. Across donors, most TCR sequences were observed very rarely, whereas some public TCRs were present in many individuals. In an earlier analysis of about 600 of the donors, most TCR beta V segments appeared in productive rearrangements about 90% or about 30% of the time, broadly matching IMGT annotations.

The receptor comes from a girl aged 2-10 years in good health and CMV-seronegative. This chain is built from TRBV19 and TRBJ2-2; the D gene is possibly TRBD2, with 6 bases matching. The sample consisted of PBMCs. The DNA sequence is TGTGCCAGTAGTATAGATCTTCTGGCGGGGCGGCCCACCGGGGAGCTGTTTTTT. Its protein product is CASSIDLLAGRPTGELFF.